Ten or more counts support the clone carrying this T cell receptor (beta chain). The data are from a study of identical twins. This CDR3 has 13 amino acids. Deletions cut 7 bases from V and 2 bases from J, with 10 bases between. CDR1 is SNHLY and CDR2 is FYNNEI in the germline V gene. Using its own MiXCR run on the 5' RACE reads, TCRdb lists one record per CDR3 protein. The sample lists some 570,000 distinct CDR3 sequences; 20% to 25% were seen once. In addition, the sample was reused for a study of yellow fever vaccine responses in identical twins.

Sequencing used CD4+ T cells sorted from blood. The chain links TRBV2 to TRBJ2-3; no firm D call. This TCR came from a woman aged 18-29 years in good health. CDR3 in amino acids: CASIGRSTDTQYF. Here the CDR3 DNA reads TGTGCCAGCATTGGTCGCTCCACAGATACGCAGTATTTT.